This T cell receptor beta chain was identified during a study of T cells after yellow fever vaccination. Broader study findings: Contamination of FACS-sorted repertoires by abundant clonotypes from the bulk population could occur.

The CDR3 runs to 16 residues. TCRdb re-analysed the 5' RACE reads in MiXCR, keeping a single row per CDR3 protein. This table holds 200,000 to 300,000 distinct CDR3 sequences, less than 9% found once. This clonotype was observed at least ten times. Its antigen is unidentified. The receptor was derived from a man aged 30 to 45 who received the YFV17D yellow fever vaccine. The V gene is TRBV21-1, the J gene TRBJ1-3; TRBD1 is the table's D call and was not checked against the DNA. TRBV21-1 corresponds to a pseudogene. Material: CD4+ T cells sorted from PBMCs, obtained 15 days after the yellow fever booster vaccination. The CDR3 reads CASSHLTGGSGNTIYF. DNA of the CDR3: TGTGCCAGCAGCCACCTGACAGGGGGCTCTGGAAACACCATATATTTT.